A single sample is the source of the 2 T cell receptor beta chains below, sequenced in a study of cytomegalovirus exposure and HLA in healthy donors. It was with 60 Vbeta and 13 Jbeta primers that the PCR ran. Sequenced by immunoSEQ multiplex PCR; TCRdb stores in-frame clones only, minus some. This table holds 150,000 to 200,000 clones, more than 80% found once. The sequencing sample was made of PBMCs. These TCRs come from a man aged 18 to 30 in good health and CMV-seronegative.

The chain employs TRBV5-1 and TRBJ2-7; 8 bases fit TRBD1. CDR1 and CDR2 (germline): SGHRS, YFSETQ. This CDR3 comprises 13 residues. Unmatched junction bases numbered 5, after V lost 6 bases and J lost 3 bases. The DNA of the CDR3 is TGCGCCAGCAAACAGGGGGGTTACTACGAGCAGTACTTC. Residues: CASKQGGYYEQYF.

The chain is built from TRBV30 and TRBJ2-1, with 8 nucleotides matching TRBD1. There are 13 residues in the CDR3. The V segment lost 3 bases and the J segment 6 bases; nucleotides outside the gene matches: 4. Germline V gene lookup returns CDR1 GTSNPN and CDR2 SVGIG (reference sequence). The CDR3 nucleotides read TGTGCCTGGAGGCGACAGGGGAGCAATGAGCAGTTCTTC. Amino acid sequence: CAWRRQGSNEQFF.